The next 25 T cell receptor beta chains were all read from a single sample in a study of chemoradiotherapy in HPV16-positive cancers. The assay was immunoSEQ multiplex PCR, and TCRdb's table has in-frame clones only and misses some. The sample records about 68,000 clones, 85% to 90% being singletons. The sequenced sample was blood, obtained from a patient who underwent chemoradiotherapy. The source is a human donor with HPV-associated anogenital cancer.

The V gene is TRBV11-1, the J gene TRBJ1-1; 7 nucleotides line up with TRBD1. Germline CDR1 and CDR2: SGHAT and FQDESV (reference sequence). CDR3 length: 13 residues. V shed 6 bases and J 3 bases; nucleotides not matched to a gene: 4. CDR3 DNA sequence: TGTGCCAGCAGTCGAGACAGGGACACTGAAGCTTTCTTT. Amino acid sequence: CASSRDRDTEAFF.

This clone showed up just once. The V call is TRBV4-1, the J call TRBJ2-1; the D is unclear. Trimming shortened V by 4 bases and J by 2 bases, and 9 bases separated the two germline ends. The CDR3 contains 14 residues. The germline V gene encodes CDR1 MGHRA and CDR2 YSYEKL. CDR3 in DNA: TGCGCCAGCAGCCCCTCCTACACCTACAATGAGCAGTTCTTC. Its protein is CASSPSYTYNEQFF.

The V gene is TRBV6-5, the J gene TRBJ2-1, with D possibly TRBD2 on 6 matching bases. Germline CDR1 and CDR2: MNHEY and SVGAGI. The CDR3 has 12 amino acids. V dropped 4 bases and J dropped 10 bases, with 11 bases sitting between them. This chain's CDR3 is CASSLGGGEQFF. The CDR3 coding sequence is TGTGCCAGCAGTTTGGGGGGAGGCGAGCAGTTCTTC.

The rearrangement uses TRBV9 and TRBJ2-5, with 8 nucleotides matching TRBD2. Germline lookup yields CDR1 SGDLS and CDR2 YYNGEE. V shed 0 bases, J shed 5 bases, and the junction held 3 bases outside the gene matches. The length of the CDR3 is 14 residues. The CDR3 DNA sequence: TGTGCCAGCAGCGTAGTCGCTAGCGGGGAGACCCAGTACTTC. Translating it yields CASSVVASGETQYF.

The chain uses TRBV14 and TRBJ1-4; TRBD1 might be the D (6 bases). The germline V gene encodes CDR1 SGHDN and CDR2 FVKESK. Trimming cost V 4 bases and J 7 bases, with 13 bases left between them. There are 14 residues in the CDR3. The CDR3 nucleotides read TGTGCCAGCAGCCCGACAGGAGTCTTTGAAAAACTGTTTTTT. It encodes CASSPTGVFEKLFF.

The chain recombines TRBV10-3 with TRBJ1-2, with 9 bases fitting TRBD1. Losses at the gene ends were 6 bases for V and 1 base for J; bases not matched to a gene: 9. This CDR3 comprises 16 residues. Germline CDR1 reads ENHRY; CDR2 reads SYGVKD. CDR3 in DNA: TGTGCCATCAGGACCCTTGACAGGGGGTATAACTATGGCTACACCTTC. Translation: CAIRTLDRGYNYGYTF.

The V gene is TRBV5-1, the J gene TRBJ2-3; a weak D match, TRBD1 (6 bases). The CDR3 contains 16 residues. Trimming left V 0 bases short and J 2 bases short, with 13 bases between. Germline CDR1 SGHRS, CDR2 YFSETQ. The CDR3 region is CASSLALTGFTDTQYF. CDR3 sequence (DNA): TGCGCCAGCAGCTTGGCTTTGACAGGTTTCACAGATACGCAGTATTTT.

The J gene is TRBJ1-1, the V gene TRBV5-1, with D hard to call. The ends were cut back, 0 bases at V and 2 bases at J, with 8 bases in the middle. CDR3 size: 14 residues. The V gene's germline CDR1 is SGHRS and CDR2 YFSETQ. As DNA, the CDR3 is TGCGCCAGCAGCTTGGTATCCGAAAACACTGAAGCTTTCTTT. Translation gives CASSLVSENTEAFF.

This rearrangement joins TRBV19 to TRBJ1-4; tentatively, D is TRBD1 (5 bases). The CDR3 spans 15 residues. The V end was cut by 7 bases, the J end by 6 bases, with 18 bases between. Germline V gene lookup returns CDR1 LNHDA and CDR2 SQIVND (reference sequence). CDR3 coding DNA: TGTGCCAGTATACCGGGACCCCTGTCGGATGAAAAACTGTTTTTT. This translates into CASIPGPLSDEKLFF.

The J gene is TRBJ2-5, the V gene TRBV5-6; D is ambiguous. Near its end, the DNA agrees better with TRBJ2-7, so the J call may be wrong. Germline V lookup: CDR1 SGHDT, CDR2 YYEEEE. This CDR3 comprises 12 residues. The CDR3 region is CASSLEHNEQYF. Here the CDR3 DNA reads TGTGCCAGCAGCTTGGAACACAACGAGCAGTACTTC.

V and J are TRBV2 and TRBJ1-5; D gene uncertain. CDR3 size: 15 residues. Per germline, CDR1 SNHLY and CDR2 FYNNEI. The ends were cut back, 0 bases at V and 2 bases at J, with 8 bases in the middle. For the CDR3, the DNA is TGTGCCAGCAGTGAAGCAGGTGTTGGCAATCAGCCCCAGCATTTT. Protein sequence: CASSEAGVGNQPQHF.

CDR3 DNA: TGTGCCAGCAGTGCCAGGGGCCTCGGGGATACGCAGTATTTT. It translates to CASSARGLGDTQYF. This sequence joins TRBV6-5 and TRBJ2-3, with a weak D call TRBD1 (6 bases). The CDR3 is made up of 14 amino acids. V was pared by 5 bases and J by 6 bases, with 15 bases between. Germline-derived CDR1 and CDR2 are MNHEY and SVGAGI.

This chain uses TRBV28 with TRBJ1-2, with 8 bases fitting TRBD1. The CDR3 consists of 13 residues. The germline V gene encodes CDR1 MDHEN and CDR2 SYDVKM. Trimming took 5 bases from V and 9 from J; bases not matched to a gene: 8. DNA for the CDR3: TGTGCCAGCAGTACGGGACAGGACACTAGCTACACCTTC. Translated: CASSTGQDTSYTF.

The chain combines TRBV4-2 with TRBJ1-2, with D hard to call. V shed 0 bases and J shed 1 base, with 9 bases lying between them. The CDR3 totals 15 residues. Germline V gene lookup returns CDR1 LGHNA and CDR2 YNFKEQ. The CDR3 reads CASSQEPQVNYGYTF. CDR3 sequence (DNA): TGTGCCAGCAGCCAAGAACCTCAGGTTAACTATGGCTACACCTTC.

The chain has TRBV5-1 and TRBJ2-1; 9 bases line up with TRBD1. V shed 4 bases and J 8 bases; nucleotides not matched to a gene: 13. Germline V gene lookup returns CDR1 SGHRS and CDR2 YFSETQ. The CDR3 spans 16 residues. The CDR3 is CASSPQLGQGVDEQFF. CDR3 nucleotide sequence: TGCGCCAGCAGCCCGCAACTGGGACAGGGAGTTGATGAGCAGTTCTTC.

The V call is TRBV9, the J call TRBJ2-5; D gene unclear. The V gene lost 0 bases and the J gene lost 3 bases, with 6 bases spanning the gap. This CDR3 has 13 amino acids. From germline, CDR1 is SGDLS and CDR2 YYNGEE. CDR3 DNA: TGTGCCAGCAGCGTAGATTGGAAAGAGACCCAGTACTTC. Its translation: CASSVDWKETQYF.

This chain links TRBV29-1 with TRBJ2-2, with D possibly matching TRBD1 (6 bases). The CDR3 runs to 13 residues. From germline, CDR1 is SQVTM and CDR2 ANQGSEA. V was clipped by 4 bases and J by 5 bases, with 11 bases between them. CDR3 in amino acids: CSVAYRETGELFF. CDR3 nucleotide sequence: TGCAGCGTTGCATACAGGGAAACCGGGGAGCTGTTTTTT.

The CDR3 protein is CASSLGGGFNTGELFF. CDR3 in DNA: TGTGCCAGCAGCTTAGGGGGCGGATTTAACACCGGGGAGCTGTTTTTT. The chain links TRBV11-2 to TRBJ2-2; D perhaps matches TRBD1 (5 bases). The CDR3 consists of 16 residues. The germline V gene encodes CDR1 SGHAT and CDR2 FQNNGV. V dropped 1 base and J dropped 2 bases, with 11 bases sitting between them.

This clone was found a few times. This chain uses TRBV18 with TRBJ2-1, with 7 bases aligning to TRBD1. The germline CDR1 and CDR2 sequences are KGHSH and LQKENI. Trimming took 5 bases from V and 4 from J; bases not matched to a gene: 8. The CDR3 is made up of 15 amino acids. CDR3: CASSSWDSPYNEQFF. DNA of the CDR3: TGTGCCAGCTCATCCTGGGACAGCCCGTACAATGAGCAGTTCTTC. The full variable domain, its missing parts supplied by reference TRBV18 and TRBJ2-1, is NAGVMQNPRHLVRRRGQEARLRCSPMKGHSHVYWYRQLPEEGLKFMVYLQKENIIDESGMPKERFSAEFPKEGPSILRIQQVVRGDSAAYFCASSSWDSPYNEQFFGPGTRLTVL.

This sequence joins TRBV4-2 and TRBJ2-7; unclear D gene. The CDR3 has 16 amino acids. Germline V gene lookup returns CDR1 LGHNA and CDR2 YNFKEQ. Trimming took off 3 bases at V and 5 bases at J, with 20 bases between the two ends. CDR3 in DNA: TGTGCCAGCAGCCATCTATCACTAACCCTGTTGGACGAGCAGTACTTC. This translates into CASSHLSLTLLDEQYF.

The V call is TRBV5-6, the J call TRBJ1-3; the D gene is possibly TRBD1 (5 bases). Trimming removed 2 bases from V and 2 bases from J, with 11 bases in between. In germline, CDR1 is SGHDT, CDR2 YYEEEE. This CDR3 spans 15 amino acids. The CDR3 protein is CASSFMGPTGNTIYF. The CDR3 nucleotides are TGTGCCAGCAGCTTCATGGGGCCCACTGGAAACACCATATATTTT.

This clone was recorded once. For the CDR3, the DNA is TGTGCCAGTAGTACGCCTGACAGGGAACTAAACATTCAGTACTTC. Translated: CASSTPDRELNIQYF. This chain uses TRBV19 with TRBJ2-4; TRBD1 aligns across 7 bases. The germline gives CDR1 LNHDA, CDR2 SQIVND (reference sequence). With 4 bases clipped from V and 6 bases from J, the junction kept 9 bases outside the gene matches. This CDR3 region has 15 residues.

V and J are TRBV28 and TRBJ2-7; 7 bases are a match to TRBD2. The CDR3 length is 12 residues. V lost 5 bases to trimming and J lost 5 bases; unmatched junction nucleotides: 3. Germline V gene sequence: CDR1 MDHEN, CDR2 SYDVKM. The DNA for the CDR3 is TGTGCCAGCAGTGGGGAGGGCCACGAGCAGTACTTC. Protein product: CASSGEGHEQYF.

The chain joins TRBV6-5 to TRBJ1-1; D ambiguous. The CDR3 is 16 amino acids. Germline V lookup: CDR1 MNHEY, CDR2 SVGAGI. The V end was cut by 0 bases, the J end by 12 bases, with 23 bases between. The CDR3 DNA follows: TGTGCCAGCAGTTACTCCGCGGTGCCAAGCTTTCTTTATTCTTTCTTT. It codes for CASSYSAVPSFLYSFF.

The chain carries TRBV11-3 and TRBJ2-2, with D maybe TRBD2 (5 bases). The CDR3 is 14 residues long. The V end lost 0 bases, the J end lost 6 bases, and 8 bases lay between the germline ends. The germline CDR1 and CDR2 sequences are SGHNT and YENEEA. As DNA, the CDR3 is TGTGCCAGCAGCTTAGATCGGGGTTCCGGGGAGCTGTTTTTT. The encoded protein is CASSLDRGSGELFF.